This is a list of T cell receptor beta chains from one sample in a study of cytomegalovirus exposure and HLA in healthy donors. Only in-frame clones appear in the TCRdb table, and some are missing; sequencing was by immunoSEQ multiplex PCR. The sample has about 80,000 clones, over 70% seen once. The specimen sequenced was PBMCs. The receptors originated from a woman aged 45-65 years in good health and CMV-seropositive. Each CDR3 is given with its conserved first and last residue. D genes are given only for firm matches. Only some rows state a clone size, as once, few, many or a class for expanded clones.

clone_size: -
v_call: TRBV5-4
j_call: TRBJ2-2
d_call: TRBD2
cdr3_nt: TGTGCCAGCACCCGTACAGCGGGACTACTTATAACCGGGGAGCTGTTTTTT
cdr3_aa: CASTRTAGLLITGELFF

clone_size: -
v_call: TRBV7-9
j_call: TRBJ1-5
d_call: -
cdr3_nt: TGTGCCAGCAGCAACGGGCGGGGGAATCAGCCCCAGCATTTT
cdr3_aa: CASSNGRGNQPQHF

clone_size: -
v_call: TRBV28
j_call: TRBJ1-5
d_call: TRBD1
cdr3_nt: TGTGCCAGCAGCCCAGGGGGCGCGATACCACAGCCCCAGCATTTT
cdr3_aa: CASSPGGAIPQPQHF

clone_size: -
v_call: TRBV29-1
j_call: TRBJ1-2
d_call: -
cdr3_nt: TGCAGCGCTGGGCCCCTTCAGGGTATCGACACCTTC
cdr3_aa: CSAGPLQGIDTF

clone_size: -
v_call: TRBV10-2
j_call: TRBJ2-7
d_call: TRBD1
cdr3_nt: TGCGCCAGCAGTGAGTACGGGGGACAGGGCGACGAGCAGTACTTC
cdr3_aa: CASSEYGGQGDEQYF

clone_size: -
v_call: TRBV10-2
j_call: TRBJ2-1
d_call: TRBD2
cdr3_nt: TGCGCCAGCAGCCCGACTAGCGGTACCTACAATGAGCAGTTCTTC
cdr3_aa: CASSPTSGTYNEQFF

clone_size: -
v_call: TRBV18
j_call: TRBJ2-6
d_call: TRBD1
cdr3_nt: TGTGCCAGCTCGCCGGACAGGGCGATGGCTGGGGCCAACGTCCTGACTTTC
cdr3_aa: CASSPDRAMAGANVLTF

clone_size: -
v_call: TRBV2
j_call: TRBJ1-5
d_call: -
cdr3_nt: TGTGCCAGCGGCCGGGGACTGGGAAATCAGCCCCAGCATTTT
cdr3_aa: CASGRGLGNQPQHF

clone_size: -
v_call: TRBV2
j_call: TRBJ2-1
d_call: -
cdr3_nt: TGTGCCAGCAGATTTCTAGGCGATGAGCAGTTCTTC
cdr3_aa: CASRFLGDEQFF

clone_size: -
v_call: TRBV11-3
j_call: TRBJ1-1
d_call: -
cdr3_nt: TGTGCCAGCAGCTTAGCAGGGGCGTACACTGAAGCTTTCTTT
cdr3_aa: CASSLAGAYTEAFF

clone_size: -
v_call: TRBV19
j_call: TRBJ1-1
d_call: TRBD1
cdr3_nt: TGTGCCAGTAGACAAAACAGGGGGCCCACTGAAGCTTTCTTT
cdr3_aa: CASRQNRGPTEAFF

clone_size: few
v_call: TRBV18
j_call: TRBJ1-1
d_call: -
cdr3_nt: TGTGCCAGCTCACCAAGGGGCATTCGGAACACTGAAGCTTTCTTT
cdr3_aa: CASSPRGIRNTEAFF

clone_size: once
v_call: TRBV19
j_call: TRBJ1-4
d_call: TRBD1
cdr3_nt: TGTGCCAGTAACAGGGGACATACTAATGAAAAACTGTTTTTT
cdr3_aa: CASNRGHTNEKLFF

clone_size: -
v_call: TRBV9
j_call: TRBJ2-5
d_call: TRBD2
cdr3_nt: TGTGCCAGCAGCGTAGGAAGGAGGGGGACTAGCGGTGGGGAGACCCAGTACTTC
cdr3_aa: CASSVGRRGTSGGETQYF

clone_size: -
v_call: TRBV5-1
j_call: TRBJ1-1
d_call: -
cdr3_nt: TGCGCCAGCAGTGAGGGTTACACTGAAGCTTTCTTT
cdr3_aa: CASSEGYTEAFF

clone_size: -
v_call: TRBV5-4
j_call: TRBJ1-3
d_call: -
cdr3_nt: TGTGCCAGCAGCTTCTCGGGACATCGGCCCTCTGGAAACACCATATATTTT
cdr3_aa: CASSFSGHRPSGNTIYF

clone_size: -
v_call: TRBV6-6
j_call: TRBJ2-7
d_call: -
cdr3_nt: TGTGCCAGCAGTTACACCGGGACATACTACGAGCAGTACTTC
cdr3_aa: CASSYTGTYYEQYF

clone_size: -
v_call: TRBV4-1
j_call: TRBJ2-5
d_call: -
cdr3_nt: TGCGCCAGCAGCCAAGAAGGAAGTGGGCTAGGAGGGTTGAAGACCCAGTACTTC
cdr3_aa: CASSQEGSGLGGLKTQYF

clone_size: -
v_call: TRBV5-1
j_call: TRBJ2-3
d_call: -
cdr3_nt: TGCGCCAGTAGCTCTTCTCTAGGCGGCACAGATACGCAGTATTTT
cdr3_aa: CASSSSLGGTDTQYF

clone_size: few
v_call: TRBV2
j_call: TRBJ2-5
d_call: -
cdr3_nt: TGTGCCAGCAGTGAAGCCCGGAGGCCGGAGACCCAGTACTTC
cdr3_aa: CASSEARRPETQYF

clone_size: -
v_call: TRBV7-9
j_call: TRBJ1-2
d_call: -
cdr3_nt: TGTGCCAGCAGCCGTCAGGGTTGGGTTGGCTACACCTTC
cdr3_aa: CASSRQGWVGYTF

clone_size: -
v_call: TRBV5-1
j_call: TRBJ2-2
d_call: TRBD1
cdr3_nt: TGCGCCAGCAGCTTACAGGGGGCGCCGAACACCGGGGAGCTGTTTTTT
cdr3_aa: CASSLQGAPNTGELFF

clone_size: -
v_call: TRBV6-5
j_call: TRBJ2-1
d_call: TRBD2
cdr3_nt: TGTGCCAGCAGTCGGACTAGCGGGGGGGCCAATGAGCAGTTCTTC
cdr3_aa: CASSRTSGGANEQFF

clone_size: -
v_call: TRBV27
j_call: TRBJ1-1
d_call: TRBD1
cdr3_nt: TGTGCCAGCAGTTCCCGACCGCTCAGGGGGACTGAAGCTTTCTTT
cdr3_aa: CASSSRPLRGTEAFF

clone_size: -
v_call: TRBV6-5
j_call: TRBJ1-1
d_call: -
cdr3_nt: TGTGCCAGCAGTTACTCGAGAGGGTTCACTGAAGCTTTCTTT
cdr3_aa: CASSYSRGFTEAFF

clone_size: -
v_call: TRBV15
j_call: TRBJ2-1
d_call: -
cdr3_nt: TGTGCCACCAGCAGAGATCAACAGTCCTACAATGAGCAGTTCTTC
cdr3_aa: CATSRDQQSYNEQFF

clone_size: -
v_call: TRBV11-2
j_call: TRBJ2-5
d_call: -
cdr3_nt: TGTGCCAGCAGCTTAGCAATGGGTGTCCAGGGAGAGACCCAGTACTTC
cdr3_aa: CASSLAMGVQGETQYF